This T cell receptor beta chain was documented in a study of blood T cells in healthy people across ages. Overall study findings and caveats: TCR beta diversity was tightly associated with the proportion of naive T cells. As age increased, TCR beta diversity per million T cells fell in a roughly linear fashion.

This CDR3 region has 13 residues. The germline V gene has CDR1 SGHTA and CDR2 FQGNSA. Losses at the gene ends were 4 bases for V and 7 bases for J; bases not matched to a gene: 2. On this clonotype itself: Its matching antigen is unknown.

Combining a sample-barcoded 5' primer with a J-beta primer mix, a second PCR ran for about 6 to 11 cycles. Unique molecular identifiers of 12 random nucleotides labeled each cDNA. TCRdb processed the 5' RACE reads anew with MiXCR; each CDR3 protein has one entry. The repertoire has about 930,000 distinct CDR3 sequences, about 27% of them found once; the top ten carry about 10%. The sample was also reused in another study, on T cells of mothers and their children. That source notes: Pairs that are related and pairs that are unrelated have TCR recombination output shaped similarly by thymic selection.

The chain combines TRBV7-2 with TRBJ1-3; 9 bases are a match to TRBD1. The sequencing sample was made of blood. The source is a woman in her 40s in good health. This CDR3 reads CASSSGQGNTIYF. The CDR3 DNA reads as TGTGCCAGCAGCTCGGGACAGGGTAACACCATATATTTT.